This T cell receptor beta chain was identified in a study of T cells after yellow fever vaccination. Across the study: It was SMART-Seq v4 Ultra Low Input that prepared the fractions with low cell numbers.

This clonotype turned up a few times. The antigen is unknown. Study observations and caveats: Of the clonotypes, a small share occurred in both CD4 and CD8 compartments.

CDR3 size: 15 residues. Germline V gives CDR1 SGHAT, CDR2 FQNNGV. Deletions cut 4 bases from V and 6 bases from J, with 16 bases between. Making TCR cDNA involved 5'RACE template switching, which added UMIs and a universal primer site. TCRdb itself ran the 5' RACE reads through MiXCR, one entry per CDR3 protein. The sample lists 450,000 to 650,000 distinct CDR3 sequences; less than 15% were seen once. The sample here was PBMCs, taken on the day of the yellow fever booster vaccination. The chain uses TRBV11-2 and TRBJ2-1; either TRBD1 or TRBD2 may fit D (5 bases each). The TCR was taken from a man aged 25 to 40 who received the YFV17D yellow fever vaccine. The CDR3 protein is CASSSRDAGSNEQFF. The CDR3 region has the DNA TGTGCCAGCAGCTCCCGGGACGCCGGTAGCAATGAGCAGTTCTTC.